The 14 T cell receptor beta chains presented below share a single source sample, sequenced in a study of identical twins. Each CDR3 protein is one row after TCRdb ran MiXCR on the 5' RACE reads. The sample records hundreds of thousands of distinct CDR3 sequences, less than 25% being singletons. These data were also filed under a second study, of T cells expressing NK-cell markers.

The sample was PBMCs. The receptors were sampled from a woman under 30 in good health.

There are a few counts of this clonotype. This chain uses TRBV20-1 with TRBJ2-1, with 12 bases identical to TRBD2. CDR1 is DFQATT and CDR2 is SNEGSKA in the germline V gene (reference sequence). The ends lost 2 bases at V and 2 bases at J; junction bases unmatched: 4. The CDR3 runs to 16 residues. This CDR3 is CSARPLAGGPYNEQFF. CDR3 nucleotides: TGCAGTGCTAGACCACTAGCGGGAGGACCCTACAATGAGCAGTTCTTC.

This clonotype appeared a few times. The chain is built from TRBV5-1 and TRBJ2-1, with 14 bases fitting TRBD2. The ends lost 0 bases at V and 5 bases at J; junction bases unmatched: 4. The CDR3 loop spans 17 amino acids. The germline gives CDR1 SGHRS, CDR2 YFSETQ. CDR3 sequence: CASSLAGTSGGHNEQFF. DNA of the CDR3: TGCGCCAGCAGCTTGGCCGGGACTAGCGGGGGTCACAATGAGCAGTTCTTC.

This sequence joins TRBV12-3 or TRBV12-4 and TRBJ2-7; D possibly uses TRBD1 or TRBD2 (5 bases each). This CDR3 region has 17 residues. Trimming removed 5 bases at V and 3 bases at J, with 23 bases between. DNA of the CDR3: TGTGCCAGCAGTGGGCAGGGAGAACTACCCTCTTTCTACGAGCAGTACTTC. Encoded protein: CASSGQGELPSFYEQYF.

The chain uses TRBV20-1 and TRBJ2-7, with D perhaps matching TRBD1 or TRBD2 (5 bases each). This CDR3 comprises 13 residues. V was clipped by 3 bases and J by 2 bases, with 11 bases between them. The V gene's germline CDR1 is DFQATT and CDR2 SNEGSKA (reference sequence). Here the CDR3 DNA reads TGCAGTGCTAGGAAGGGGACGGCCTACGAGCAGTACTTC. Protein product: CSARKGTAYEQYF.

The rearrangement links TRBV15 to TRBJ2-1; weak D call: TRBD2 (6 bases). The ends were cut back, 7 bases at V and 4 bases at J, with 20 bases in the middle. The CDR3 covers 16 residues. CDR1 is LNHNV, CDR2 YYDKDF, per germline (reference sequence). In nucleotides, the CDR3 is TGTGCCACCAAGGAGGGACTGTGTTTCTTTTACAATGAGCAGTTCTTC. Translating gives CATKEGLCFFYNEQFF.

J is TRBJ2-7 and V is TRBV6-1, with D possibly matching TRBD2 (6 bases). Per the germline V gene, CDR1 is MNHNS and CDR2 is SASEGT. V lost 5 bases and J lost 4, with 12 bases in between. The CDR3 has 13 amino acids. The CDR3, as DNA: TGTGCCAGCAGTCGGGACTCATTTTACGAGCAGTACTTC. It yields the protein CASSRDSFYEQYF.

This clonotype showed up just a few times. CDR3 residues: CASSLYGVGNSPLHF. DNA for the CDR3: TGTGCCAGCAGTTTATACGGGGTGGGGAATTCACCCCTCCACTTT. The rearrangement joins TRBV12-3 or TRBV12-4 to TRBJ1-6; D remains ambiguous. The CDR3 is 15 residues long. V lost 2 bases and J lost 7, with 12 bases in between.

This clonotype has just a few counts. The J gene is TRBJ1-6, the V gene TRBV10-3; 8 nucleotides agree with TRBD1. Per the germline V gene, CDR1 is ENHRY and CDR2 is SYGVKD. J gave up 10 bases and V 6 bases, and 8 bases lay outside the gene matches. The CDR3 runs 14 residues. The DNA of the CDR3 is TGTGCCATCAGCCTAGGACAGGGTAAATCACCCCTCCACTTT. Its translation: CAISLGQGKSPLHF.

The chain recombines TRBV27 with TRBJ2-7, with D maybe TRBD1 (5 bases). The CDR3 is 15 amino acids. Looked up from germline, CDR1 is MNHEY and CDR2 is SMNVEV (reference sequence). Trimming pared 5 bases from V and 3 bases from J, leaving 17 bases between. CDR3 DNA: TGTGCCAGCAGTACGTCCCGCGACAGCCACTACGAGCAGTACTTC. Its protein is CASSTSRDSHYEQYF.

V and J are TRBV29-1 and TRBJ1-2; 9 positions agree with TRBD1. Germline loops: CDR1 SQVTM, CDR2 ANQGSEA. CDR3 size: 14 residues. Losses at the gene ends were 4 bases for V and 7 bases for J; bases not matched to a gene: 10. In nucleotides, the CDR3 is TGCAGCGTTGGGGGCCCGGGACAGGGTCTTGGCTACACCTTC. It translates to CSVGGPGQGLGYTF.

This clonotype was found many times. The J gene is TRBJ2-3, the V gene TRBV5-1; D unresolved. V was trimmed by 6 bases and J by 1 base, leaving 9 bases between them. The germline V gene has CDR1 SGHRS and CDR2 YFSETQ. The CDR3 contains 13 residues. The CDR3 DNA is TGCGCCAGCACTTTCCCCGGCACAGATACGCAGTATTTT. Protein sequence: CASTFPGTDTQYF.

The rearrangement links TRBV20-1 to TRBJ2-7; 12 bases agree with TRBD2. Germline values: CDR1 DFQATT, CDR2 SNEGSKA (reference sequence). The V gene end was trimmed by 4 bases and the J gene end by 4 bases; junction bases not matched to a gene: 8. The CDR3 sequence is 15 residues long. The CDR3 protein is CSATDTTSGGYEQYF. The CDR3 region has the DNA TGCAGTGCTACCGACACGACTAGCGGGGGTTACGAGCAGTACTTC.

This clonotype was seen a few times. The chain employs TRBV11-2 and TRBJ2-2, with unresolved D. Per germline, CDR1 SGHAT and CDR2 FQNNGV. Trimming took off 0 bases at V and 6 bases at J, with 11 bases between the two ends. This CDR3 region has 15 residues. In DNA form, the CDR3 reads TGTGCCAGCAGCTTAGAAGCGTCGTTCGCCGGGGAGCTGTTTTTT. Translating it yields CASSLEASFAGELFF. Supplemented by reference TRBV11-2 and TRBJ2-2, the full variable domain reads EAGVAQSPRYKIIEKRQSVAFWCNPISGHATLYWYQQILGQGPKLLIQFQNNGVVDDSQLPKDRFSAERLKGVDSTLKIQPAKLEDSAVYLCASSLEASFAGELFFGEGSRLTVL.

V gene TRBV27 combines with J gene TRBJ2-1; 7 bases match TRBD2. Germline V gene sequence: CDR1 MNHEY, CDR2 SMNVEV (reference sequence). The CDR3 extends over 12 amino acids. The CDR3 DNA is TGTAACTGCCGGGGGGCCTACAATGAGCAGTTCTTC. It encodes CNCRGAYNEQFF.